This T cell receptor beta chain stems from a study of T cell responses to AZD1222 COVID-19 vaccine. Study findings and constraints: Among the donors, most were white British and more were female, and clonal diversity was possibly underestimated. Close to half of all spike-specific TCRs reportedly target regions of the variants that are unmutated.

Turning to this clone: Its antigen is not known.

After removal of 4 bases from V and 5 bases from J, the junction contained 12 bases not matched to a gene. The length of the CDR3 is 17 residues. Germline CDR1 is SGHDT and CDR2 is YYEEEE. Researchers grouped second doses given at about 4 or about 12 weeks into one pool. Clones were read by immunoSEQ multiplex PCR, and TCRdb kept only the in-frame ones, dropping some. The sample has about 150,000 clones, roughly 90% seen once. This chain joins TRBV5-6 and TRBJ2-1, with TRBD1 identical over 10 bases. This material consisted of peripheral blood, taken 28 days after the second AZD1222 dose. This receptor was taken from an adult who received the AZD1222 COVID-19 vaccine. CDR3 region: CASSRLLSGQGDNEQFF. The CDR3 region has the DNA TGTGCCAGCAGCCGACTCCTCTCTGGACAGGGGGACAATGAGCAGTTCTTC.